This record looks at one T cell receptor (beta chain) sequence and its context. This record belongs to a study of blood T cell repertoires in COVID-19. The wider study: The study drew acute and convalescent COVID-19 samples from the United States, Italy and Spain.

Authors' methods: Amplification of reference gene primers was used by the study to estimate nucleated cell counts. TCRdb's copy holds only in-frame clones and misses some; the assay was immunoSEQ multiplex PCR. That table supplies the V and J calls and clone size; D and trimming were determined from the DNA. The data show about 80,000 clones, roughly 82% seen once. There are 13 residues in the CDR3. The V gene's germline CDR1 is MRHNA and CDR2 SNTAGT. The V and J ends lost 0 bases and 7 bases respectively, with 8 bases between them. The clonotype was recovered from a man aged 55-75 years with acute or convalescent COVID-19. Sequencing was performed on peripheral blood. The chain joins TRBV6-4 to TRBJ2-3; possibly TRBD1 for D (6 bases). CDR3 sequence reads: CASSDSRDNTQYF. For the CDR3, the DNA is TGTGCCAGCAGTGACTCTAGGGACAATACGCAGTATTTT.